The rows below give T cell receptor beta chains drawn from one sample of a study of sequential checkpoint blockade in melanoma. The protocol was immunoSEQ multiplex PCR, while the TCRdb copy is restricted to in-frame clones and leaves out a portion. This sample has 9,000 to 10,000 clones, with around 66% found just once. Sequencing was performed on CD8+ T cells sorted from blood (inferred from file names), taken from a patient given nivolumab and ipilimumab in sequence. Receptor source: a human donor with melanoma. CDR3s include the opening cysteine and the closing phenylalanine or tryptophan. D genes are given only for firm matches. Not all rows give a size; the values are once, few, many and, for expanded clones, a class.

V,size,length,J,D,DNA,CDR3
TRBV30,-,15,TRBJ1-1,-,TGTGCCTGGAAGCCGCGGGAGCGGATGAACACTGAAGCTTTCTTT,CAWKPRERMNTEAFF
TRBV9,-,15,TRBJ1-2,-,TGTGCCAGCAGCGTAGTGGGCGAAGCTAACTATGGCTACACCTTC,CASSVVGEANYGYTF
TRBV19,-,15,TRBJ2-7,TRBD2,TGTGCCAGTAGTACCCACGGGACTAGCGGAGTCGAGCAGTACTTC,CASSTHGTSGVEQYF
TRBV7-9,once,18,TRBJ1-4,TRBD1,TGTGCCAGCAGCTTAGCCCAGACAGGGTTGGCAACTAATGAAAAACTGTTTTTT,CASSLAQTGLATNEKLFF
TRBV7-6,-,15,TRBJ2-5,-,TGTGCCAGCAGCTTAACCGGTTTTTCCTCGGAGACCCAGTACTTC,CASSLTGFSSETQYF
TRBV4-1,-,14,TRBJ1-1,-,TGCGCCAGCAGCCAGGTGGGCGATTTGCCTGAAGCTTTCTTT,CASSQVGDLPEAFF
TRBV28,-,14,TRBJ1-6,TRBD1,TGTGCCAGCAGTTGGACAGGGCAGAATTCACCCCTCCACTTT,CASSWTGQNSPLHF
TRBV12-5,once,15,TRBJ1-2,TRBD1,TGTGCTAGTGCCTCGGACGACAGGGTCGTTCGGGGCTACACCTTC,CASASDDRVVRGYTF
TRBV6-1,medium-sized,14,TRBJ2-7,TRBD2,TGTGCCAGCGGGGCGCGGGGGGCCTCCTACGAGCAGTACTTC,CASGARGASYEQYF
TRBV7-6,-,13,TRBJ2-3,-,TGTGCCAGCAGCTTAGGGCTTCAAAATACGCAGTATTTT,CASSLGLQNTQYF
TRBV18,-,14,TRBJ1-2,TRBD1,TGTGCCAGCTCACCCTCAGACAGGGGCTATGGCTACACCTTC,CASSPSDRGYGYTF
TRBV5-4,-,15,TRBJ2-7,TRBD2,TGTGCCAGCAGCTCGCCGACTAGCGGGGACTACGAGCAGTACTTC,CASSSPTSGDYEQYF
TRBV5-1,-,13,TRBJ2-7,-,TGCGCCAGCAGCGGAACAGGGGGGGACGAGCAGTACTTC,CASSGTGGDEQYF
TRBV7-9,few,14,TRBJ1-2,TRBD1,TGTGCCAGCAGCGGGACGGGACAGGGGCATGGCTACACCTTC,CASSGTGQGHGYTF
TRBV11-2,-,14,TRBJ2-7,-,TGTGCCAGCAGCGACCGGGACTTAGCCTACGAGCAGTACTTC,CASSDRDLAYEQYF
TRBV27,once,16,TRBJ2-3,-,TGTGCCAGCAATCCCGGTTTTCCTCCTAGCACAGATACGCAGTATTTT,CASNPGFPPSTDTQYF
TRBV7-9,-,15,TRBJ1-1,-,TGTGCCAGCAGCTTAGTTGGTGGGCTTGGGACTGAAGCTTTCTTT,CASSLVGGLGTEAFF
TRBV2,-,14,TRBJ1-1,-,TGTGCCGGAGGGTTTGGCGCGCATAATACTGAAGCTTTCTTT,CAGGFGAHNTEAFF
TRBV6-5,once,16,TRBJ1-5,TRBD1,TGTGCCAGCAGTTCCGGGACAGGGGACCCGACGAAGCCCCAGCATTTT,CASSSGTGDPTKPQHF
TRBV19,-,15,TRBJ2-7,TRBD2,TGTGCCAGTAGTATGGGGACTAGCGGGACGTACGAGCAGTACTTC,CASSMGTSGTYEQYF
TRBV15,-,15,TRBJ2-2,-,TGTGCCACCAGCAGGGACAGGGAGGGAGGCGGGGAGCTGTTTTTT,CATSRDREGGGELFF
TRBV6-1,few,13,TRBJ2-1,-,TGTGCCAGCAGTTTAGCGGACTACAATGAGCAGTTCTTC,CASSLADYNEQFF
TRBV5-1,few,16,TRBJ1-3,-,TGCGCCAGCAGCCGCCTCGACATGAACTCTGGAAACACCATATATTTT,CASSRLDMNSGNTIYF
TRBV6-1,-,18,TRBJ2-7,-,TGTGCCAGCAGTGAAGCTTTAGGGGGGGACTACGTCTCCTACGAGCAGTACTTC,CASSEALGGDYVSYEQYF
TRBV29-1,-,12,TRBJ2-2,-,TGCAGCGCACCTTCCGGCACCGGGGAGCTGTTTTTT,CSAPSGTGELFF
TRBV19,hyperexpanded,13,TRBJ1-5,-,TGTGCCAGTAGTGAACAGGGAAGTCAGCCCCAGCATTTT,CASSEQGSQPQHF
TRBV11-2,-,14,TRBJ2-7,-,TGTGCCAGCAGCTTAGTTCAAGAAGCCTACGAGCAGTACTTC,CASSLVQEAYEQYF
TRBV11-2,few,12,TRBJ2-6,-,TGTGCCAGCAGCTTGAGAGGAGACGTCCTGACTTTC,CASSLRGDVLTF
TRBV6-5,-,14,TRBJ2-2,TRBD1,TGTGCCAGCAGTTCTTCACAGGGGGCCGGGGAGCTGTTTTTT,CASSSSQGAGELFF
TRBV13,-,16,TRBJ2-2,-,TGTGCCAGCAGCTCAGGGAGGGGGCAGGGCACCGGGGAGCTGTTTTTT,CASSSGRGQGTGELFF
TRBV6-6,-,14,TRBJ1-5,-,TGTGCCAGCAGTTATCCTGGGACTAATCAGCCCCAGCATTTT,CASSYPGTNQPQHF
TRBV6-5,-,15,TRBJ2-3,-,TGTGCCAGCAGTTACTCGAGTCAGGGGGGAGATACGCAGTATTTT,CASSYSSQGGDTQYF
TRBV5-5,-,16,TRBJ1-2,TRBD1,TGTGCCAGCAGCTTCATGGGGTCAGGGGGACGGAATGGCTACACCTTC,CASSFMGSGGRNGYTF
TRBV30,once,13,TRBJ1-1,-,TGTGCCTGGGACCCCGGACAGAACACTGAAGCTTTCTTT,CAWDPGQNTEAFF
TRBV28,few,16,TRBJ1-3,-,TGTGCCAGCAGTCCGCCTCCGACAGTCTCTGGAAACACCATATATTTT,CASSPPPTVSGNTIYF
TRBV7-8,few,14,TRBJ1-2,-,TGTGCCAGCAGCTTAGAAGGCGGACTCTATGGCTACACCTTC,CASSLEGGLYGYTF
TRBV4-1,-,15,TRBJ2-7,-,TGCGCCAGCAGCCCGGGCCGACTACTTCGGGGGGAGCAGTACTTC,CASSPGRLLRGEQYF
TRBV4-2,few,15,TRBJ1-5,-,TGTGCCAGCAGCCAAGAGGGCAGGGGCAATCAGCCCCAGCATTTT,CASSQEGRGNQPQHF
TRBV19,few,15,TRBJ2-3,TRBD2,TGTGCCAGTAGTTCCTCAGCGGGGGGTTGGGATACGCAGTATTTT,CASSSSAGGWDTQYF